The clone carrying this T cell receptor beta chain was seen many times. Deletions cut 2 bases from V and 0 bases from J, with 8 bases between. Germline V lookup: CDR1 MNHNY, CDR2 SVGAGI (reference sequence). The CDR3 runs 14 residues. The data derive from a study of T cell changes during pregnancy in multiple sclerosis. Measured with immunoSEQ multiplex PCR; TCRdb has only the in-frame clones, and not every one. Altogether around 53,000 clones are present, about 90% being singletons, with the ten largest covering approximately 0.6%. The input for sequencing was CD4+ T cells from peripheral blood mononuclear cells, taken after pregnancy. The chain employs TRBV6-6 and TRBJ2-7; tentatively, D is TRBD2 (5 bases). This clonotype was obtained from a female donor with multiple sclerosis, enrolled in a pregnancy study. CDR3 amino acids: CASSYRGTSYEQYF. CDR3 DNA: TGTGCCAGCAGTTACCGGGGAACCTCCTACGAGCAGTACTTC.